The 6 T cell receptor beta chains given below trace back to one sample, sequenced in a study of blood T cell repertoires in COVID-19. This table comes from immunoSEQ multiplex PCR, and its TCRdb copy is limited to in-frame clones, with some not included. The table records 85,000 to 100,000 clones, about four fifths of them present only once. The sample was peripheral blood. The origin of the receptors is a woman older than 75 with active or convalescent COVID-19.

The V gene is TRBV5-1, the J gene TRBJ1-1; no definite D call. This CDR3 comprises 15 residues. Germline assignment: CDR1 SGHRS and CDR2 YFSETQ. V dropped 2 bases and J dropped 1 base, with 12 bases sitting between them. The CDR3 loop reads CASSLLGHPNTEAFF. Written as DNA, the CDR3 is TGCGCCAGCAGCTTACTGGGCCACCCGAACACTGAAGCTTTCTTT.

The table lists this clone with a few counts. V and J are TRBV6-1 and TRBJ2-3; TRBD1 matches at 7 bases. V dropped 0 bases and J dropped 3; count of bases not matched to a gene: 9. The CDR3 spans 17 residues. The germline CDR1 and CDR2 sequences are MNHNS and SASEGT. CDR3 residues: CASSEALTAGGTDTQYF. The CDR3, as DNA: TGTGCCAGCAGTGAAGCGCTTACGGCAGGGGGAACAGATACGCAGTATTTT.

The V call is TRBV13, the J call TRBJ2-7; 10 nucleotides line up with TRBD1. The CDR3 has 18 amino acids. V trimming: 4 bases; J trimming: 6 bases; junction bases outside the gene matches: 18. Looked up from germline, CDR1 is PRHDT and CDR2 is FYEKMQ (reference sequence). For the CDR3, the DNA is TGTGCCAGCAGCTCCGGGGGGGGACAGGGGAAAATACGACTCGAGCAGTACTTC. Amino acids: CASSSGGGQGKIRLEQYF.

The rearrangement uses TRBV20-1 and TRBJ2-1; tentative D call: TRBD2 (6 bases). CDR3 size: 15 residues. Trimming cost V 3 bases and J 3 bases, with 15 bases left between them. Germline CDR1 DFQATT, CDR2 SNEGSKA (reference sequence). The CDR3 DNA is TGCAGTGCTAGTAGGCTAGCGCAATTCTACAATGAGCAGTTCTTC. This encodes CSASRLAQFYNEQFF.

V gene TRBV19 combines with J gene TRBJ2-2; 8 bases line up with TRBD1. The J segment lost 3 bases and the V segment lost 11 bases, leaving 8 bases of the junction unmatched. This CDR3 is built from 14 residues. Per germline, CDR1 LNHDA and CDR2 SQIVND (reference sequence). The CDR3 loop is CAPGQGADTGELFF. CDR3 DNA: TGTGCCCCTGGACAGGGTGCGGACACCGGGGAGCTGTTTTTT.

The V call is TRBV9, the J call TRBJ1-2; D is perhaps TRBD1 (6 bases). Trimming shortened V by 0 bases and J by 0 bases, and 9 bases separated the two germline ends. Germline CDR1 reads SGDLS; CDR2 reads YYNGEE. The CDR3 covers 15 residues. The CDR3 DNA reads TGTGCCAGCAGCGTAGAGGGGGTCCCTAACTATGGCTACACCTTC. Encoded protein: CASSVEGVPNYGYTF.